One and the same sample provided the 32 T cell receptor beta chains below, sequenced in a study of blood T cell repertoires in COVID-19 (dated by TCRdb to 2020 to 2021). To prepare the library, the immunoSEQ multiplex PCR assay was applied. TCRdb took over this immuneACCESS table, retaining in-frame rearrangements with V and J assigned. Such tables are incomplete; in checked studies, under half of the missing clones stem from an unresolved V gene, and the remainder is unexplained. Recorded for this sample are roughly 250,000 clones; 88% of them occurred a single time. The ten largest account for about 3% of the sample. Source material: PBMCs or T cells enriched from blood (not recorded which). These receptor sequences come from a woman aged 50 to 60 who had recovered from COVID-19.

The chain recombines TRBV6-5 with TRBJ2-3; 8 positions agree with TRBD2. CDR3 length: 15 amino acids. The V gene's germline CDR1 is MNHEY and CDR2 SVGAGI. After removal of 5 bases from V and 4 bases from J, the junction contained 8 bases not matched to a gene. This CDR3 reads CASSMSLAGPDTQYF. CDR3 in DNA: TGTGCCAGCAGTATGTCATTAGCGGGACCAGATACGCAGTATTTT.

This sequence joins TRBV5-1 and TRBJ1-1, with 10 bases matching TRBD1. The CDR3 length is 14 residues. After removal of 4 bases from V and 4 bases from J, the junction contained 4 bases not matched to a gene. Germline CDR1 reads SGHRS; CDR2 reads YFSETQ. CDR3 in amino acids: CASSADRGATEAFF. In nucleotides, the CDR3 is TGCGCCAGCAGCGCGGACAGGGGGGCCACTGAAGCTTTCTTT.

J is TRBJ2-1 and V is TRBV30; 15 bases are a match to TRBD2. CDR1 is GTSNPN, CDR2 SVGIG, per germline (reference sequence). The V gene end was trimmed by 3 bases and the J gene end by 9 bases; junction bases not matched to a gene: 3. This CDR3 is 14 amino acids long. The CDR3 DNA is TGTGCCTGGAGCCGGACTAGCGGGAGGGCTGAGCAGTTCTTC. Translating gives CAWSRTSGRAEQFF.

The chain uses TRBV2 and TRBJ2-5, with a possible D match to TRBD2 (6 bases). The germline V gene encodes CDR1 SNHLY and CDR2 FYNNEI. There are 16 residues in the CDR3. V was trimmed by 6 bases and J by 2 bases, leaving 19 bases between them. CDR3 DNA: TGTGCCAGCAGGGGATGGGGAGGCTCGGAGCAAGAGACCCAGTACTTC. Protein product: CASRGWGGSEQETQYF. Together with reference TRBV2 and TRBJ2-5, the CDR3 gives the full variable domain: EPEVTQTPSHQVTQMGQEVILRCVPISNHLYFYWYRQILGQKVEFLVSFYNNEISEKSEIFDDQFSVERPDGSNFTLKIRSTKLEDSAMYFCASRGWGGSEQETQYFGPGTRLLVL.

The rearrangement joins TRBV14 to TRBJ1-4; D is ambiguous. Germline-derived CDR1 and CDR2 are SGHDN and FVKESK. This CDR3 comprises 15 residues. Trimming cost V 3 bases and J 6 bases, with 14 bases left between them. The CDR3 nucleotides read TGTGCCAGCAGCCAGGGCTACTGGGCGTATGAAAAACTGTTTTTT. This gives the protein CASSQGYWAYEKLFF. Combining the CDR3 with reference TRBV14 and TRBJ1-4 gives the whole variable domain EAGVTQFPSHSVIEKGQTVTLRCDPISGHDNLYWYRRVMGKEIKFLLHFVKESKQDESGMPNNRFLAERTGGTYSTLKVQPAELEDSGVYFCASSQGYWAYEKLFFGSGTQLSVL.

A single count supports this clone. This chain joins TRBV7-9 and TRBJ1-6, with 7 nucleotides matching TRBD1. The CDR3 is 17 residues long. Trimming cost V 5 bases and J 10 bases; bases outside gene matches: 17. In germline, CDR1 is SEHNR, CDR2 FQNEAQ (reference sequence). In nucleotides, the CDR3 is TGTGCCAGCAGCCATCGCGAAATCCGACAGGGTATGTCACCCCTCCACTTT. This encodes CASSHREIRQGMSPLHF.

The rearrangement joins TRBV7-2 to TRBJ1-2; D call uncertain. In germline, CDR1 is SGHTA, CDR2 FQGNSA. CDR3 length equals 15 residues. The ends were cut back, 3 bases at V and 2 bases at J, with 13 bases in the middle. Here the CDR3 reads CASSFRNSLNYGYTF. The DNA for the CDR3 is TGTGCCAGCAGCTTTAGAAATTCGTTAAACTATGGCTACACCTTC.

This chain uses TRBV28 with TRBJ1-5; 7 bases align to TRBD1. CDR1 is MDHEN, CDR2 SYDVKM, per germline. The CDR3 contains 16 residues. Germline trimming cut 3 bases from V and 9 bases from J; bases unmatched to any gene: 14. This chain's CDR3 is CASSFGTDRLARPQHF. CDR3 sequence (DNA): TGTGCCAGCAGTTTCGGCACGGACAGGCTAGCGCGGCCCCAGCATTTT.

For the CDR3, the DNA is TGTGCCAGCAGGGGCATTCGCTACGAGCAGTACTTC. Residues: CASRGIRYEQYF. The V call is TRBV28, the J call TRBJ2-7; D remains unclear. The CDR3 has 12 amino acids. Germline CDR1 is MDHEN and CDR2 is SYDVKM. Between the trimmed V and J ends, which lost 6 bases and 3 bases, there was a span of 9 bases.

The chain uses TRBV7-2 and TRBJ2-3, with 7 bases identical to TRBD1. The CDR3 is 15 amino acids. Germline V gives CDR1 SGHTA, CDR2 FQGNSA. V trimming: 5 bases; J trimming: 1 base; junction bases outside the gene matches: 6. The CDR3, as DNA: TGTGCCAGCAGCGCCGGGACAGCAGGCACAGATACGCAGTATTTT. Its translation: CASSAGTAGTDTQYF.

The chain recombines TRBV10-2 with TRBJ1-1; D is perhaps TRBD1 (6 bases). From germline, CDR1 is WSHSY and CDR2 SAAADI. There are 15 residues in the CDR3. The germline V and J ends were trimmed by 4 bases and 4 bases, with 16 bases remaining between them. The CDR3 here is CASSGQGRSTTEAFF. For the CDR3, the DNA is TGCGCCAGCAGTGGCCAGGGGAGATCGACCACTGAAGCTTTCTTT.

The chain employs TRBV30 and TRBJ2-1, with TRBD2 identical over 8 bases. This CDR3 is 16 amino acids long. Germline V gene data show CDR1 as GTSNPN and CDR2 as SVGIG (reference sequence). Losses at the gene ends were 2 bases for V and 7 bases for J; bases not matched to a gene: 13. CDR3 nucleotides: TGTGCCTGGAGTTATCGGGAGGGACTTTTCGGAAATGAGCAGTTCTTC. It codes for CAWSYREGLFGNEQFF.

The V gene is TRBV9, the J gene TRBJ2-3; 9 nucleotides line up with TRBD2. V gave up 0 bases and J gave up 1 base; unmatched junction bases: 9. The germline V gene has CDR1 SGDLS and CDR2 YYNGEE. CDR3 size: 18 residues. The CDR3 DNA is TGTGCCAGCAGCGTAGCCCCGCTGAGGACTAGCGGCACAGATACGCAGTATTTT. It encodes CASSVAPLRTSGTDTQYF.

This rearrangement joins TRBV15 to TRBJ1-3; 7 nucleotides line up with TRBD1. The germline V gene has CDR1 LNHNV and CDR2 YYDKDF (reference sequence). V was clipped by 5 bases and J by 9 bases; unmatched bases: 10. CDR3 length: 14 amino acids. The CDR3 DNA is TGTGCCACCAGCTACTCACAGGGGCTTGGCACCATATATTTT. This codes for CATSYSQGLGTIYF.

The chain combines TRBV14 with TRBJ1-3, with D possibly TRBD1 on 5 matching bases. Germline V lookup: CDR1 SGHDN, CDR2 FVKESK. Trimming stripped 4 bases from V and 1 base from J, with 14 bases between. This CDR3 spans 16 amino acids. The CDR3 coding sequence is TGTGCCAGCAGCCCCTATACCGGGGGTTCTGGAAACACCATATATTTT. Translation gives CASSPYTGGSGNTIYF. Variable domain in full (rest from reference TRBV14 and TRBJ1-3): EAGVTQFPSHSVIEKGQTVTLRCDPISGHDNLYWYRRVMGKEIKFLLHFVKESKQDESGMPNNRFLAERTGGTYSTLKVQPAELEDSGVYFCASSPYTGGSGNTIYFGEGSWLTVV.

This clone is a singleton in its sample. Written as DNA, the CDR3 is TGTGCCAGCAGCCTGGGGGCTAGCGGATTCACAGATACGCAGTATTTT. Its translation: CASSLGASGFTDTQYF. The V call is TRBV5-4, the J call TRBJ2-3; maybe TRBD2 (7 bases). The length of the CDR3 is 16 residues. V dropped 4 bases and J dropped 2 bases, with 17 bases sitting between them. Germline loops: CDR1 SGHNT, CDR2 YYREEE (reference sequence).

The CDR3 loop reads CASSDLGGSPLHF. The CDR3 DNA reads as TGTGCCAGCAGTGATTTGGGGGGTTCACCCCTCCACTTT. The genes are TRBV28 and TRBJ1-6, with TRBD1 as a possible D gene (5 bases). Germline lookup yields CDR1 MDHEN and CDR2 SYDVKM. This CDR3 is 13 amino acids long. V was clipped by 5 bases and J by 9 bases, with 11 bases between them.

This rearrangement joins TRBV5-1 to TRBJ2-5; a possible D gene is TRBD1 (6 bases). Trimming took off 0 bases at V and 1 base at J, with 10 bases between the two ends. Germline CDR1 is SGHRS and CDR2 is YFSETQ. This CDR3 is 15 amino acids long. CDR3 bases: TGCGCCAGCAGCTTGGGCAGGGGTCTCCAAGAGACCCAGTACTTC. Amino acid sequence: CASSLGRGLQETQYF.

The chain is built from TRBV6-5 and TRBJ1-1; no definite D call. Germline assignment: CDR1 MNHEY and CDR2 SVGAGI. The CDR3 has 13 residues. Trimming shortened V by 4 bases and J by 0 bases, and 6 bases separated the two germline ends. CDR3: CASSSVVNTEAFF. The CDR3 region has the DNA TGTGCCAGCAGTTCCGTTGTGAACACTGAAGCTTTCTTT.

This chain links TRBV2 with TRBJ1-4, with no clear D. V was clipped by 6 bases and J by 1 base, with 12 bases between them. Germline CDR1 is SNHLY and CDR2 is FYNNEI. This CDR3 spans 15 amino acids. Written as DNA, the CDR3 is TGTGCCAGCAGGGCGTCACAGAGAACTAATGAAAAACTGTTTTTT. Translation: CASRASQRTNEKLFF.

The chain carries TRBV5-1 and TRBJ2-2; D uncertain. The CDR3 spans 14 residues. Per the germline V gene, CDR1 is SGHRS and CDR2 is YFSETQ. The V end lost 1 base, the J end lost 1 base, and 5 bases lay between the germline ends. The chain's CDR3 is CASSLSLNTGELFF. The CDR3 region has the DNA TGCGCCAGCAGCTTGAGCTTGAACACCGGGGAGCTGTTTTTT.

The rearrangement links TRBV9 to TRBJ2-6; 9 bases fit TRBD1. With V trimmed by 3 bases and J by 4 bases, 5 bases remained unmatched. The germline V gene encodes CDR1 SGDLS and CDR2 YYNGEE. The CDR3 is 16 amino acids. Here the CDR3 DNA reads TGTGCCAGCAGCGACCGACAGGGGGTCGGGGCCAACGTCCTGACTTTC. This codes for CASSDRQGVGANVLTF.

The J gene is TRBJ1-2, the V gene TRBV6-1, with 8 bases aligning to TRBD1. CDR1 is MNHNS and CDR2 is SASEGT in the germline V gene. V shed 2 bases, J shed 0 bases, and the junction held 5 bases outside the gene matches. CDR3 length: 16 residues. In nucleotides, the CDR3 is TGTGCCAGCAGTGAACTAACAGGGGGACCTAACTATGGCTACACCTTC. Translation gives CASSELTGGPNYGYTF.

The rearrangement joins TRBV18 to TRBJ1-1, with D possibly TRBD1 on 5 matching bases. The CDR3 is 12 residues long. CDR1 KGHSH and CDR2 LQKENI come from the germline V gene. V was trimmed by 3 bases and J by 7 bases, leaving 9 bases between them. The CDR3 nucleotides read TGTGCCAGCTCACCGGGGGGAGGTGAAGCTTTCTTT. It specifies CASSPGGGEAFF.

CDR3 sequence reads: CASSPLGSGSFEQYF. CDR3 sequence (DNA): TGTGCCAGTAGCCCTCTAGGCAGCGGGAGCTTCGAGCAGTACTTC. This chain joins TRBV19 and TRBJ2-7; TRBD2 matches at 8 bases. Germline V gene lookup returns CDR1 LNHDA and CDR2 SQIVND (reference sequence). V was pared by 6 bases and J by 6 bases, with 13 bases of the junction left unmatched. This CDR3 spans 15 amino acids.

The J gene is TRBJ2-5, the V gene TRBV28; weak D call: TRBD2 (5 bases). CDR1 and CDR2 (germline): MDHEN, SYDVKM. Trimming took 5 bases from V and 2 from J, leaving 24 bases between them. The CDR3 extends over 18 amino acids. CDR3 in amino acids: CASSTALLPSAVQETQYF. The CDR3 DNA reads TGTGCCAGCAGTACTGCATTGCTACCGTCAGCGGTTCAAGAGACCCAGTACTTC.

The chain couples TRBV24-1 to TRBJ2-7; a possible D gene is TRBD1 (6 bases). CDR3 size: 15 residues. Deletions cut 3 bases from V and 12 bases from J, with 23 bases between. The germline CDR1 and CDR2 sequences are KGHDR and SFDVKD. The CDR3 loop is CATSDRTGTPHRRYF. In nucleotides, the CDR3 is TGTGCCACCAGTGATAGAACCGGGACACCTCATCGGAGGTACTTC.

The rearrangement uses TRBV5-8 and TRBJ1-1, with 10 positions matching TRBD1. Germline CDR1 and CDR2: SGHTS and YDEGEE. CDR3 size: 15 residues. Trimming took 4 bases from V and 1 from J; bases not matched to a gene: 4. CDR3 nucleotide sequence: TGTGCCAGCAGCCCGAGACAGGGGGCGAACACTGAAGCTTTCTTT. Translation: CASSPRQGANTEAFF. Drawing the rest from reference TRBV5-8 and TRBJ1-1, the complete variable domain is EAGVTQSPTHLIKTRGQQATLRCSPISGHTSVYWYQQALGLGLQFLLWYDEGEERNRGNFPPRFSGRQFPNYSSELNVNALELEDSALYLCASSPRQGANTEAFFGQGTRLTVV.

The CDR3 protein is CASSQLLSGETQYF. In nucleotides, the CDR3 is TGTGCCAGCAGCCAACTGCTTAGTGGAGAGACCCAGTACTTC. V gene TRBV3-1 (or the pseudogene TRBV3-2) combines with J gene TRBJ2-5; no clear D. The V gene's germline CDR1 is LGHDT and CDR2 YNNKEL (reference sequence). The CDR3 contains 14 residues. The V gene lost 2 bases and the J gene lost 4 bases, with 11 bases spanning the gap.

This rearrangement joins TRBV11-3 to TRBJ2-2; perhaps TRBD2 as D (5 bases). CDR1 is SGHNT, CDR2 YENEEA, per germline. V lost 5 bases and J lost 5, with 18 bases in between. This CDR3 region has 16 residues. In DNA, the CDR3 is TGTGCCAGCAGCCAGATGGGTAGCGCGAGGACCGGGGAGCTGTTTTTT. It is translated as CASSQMGSARTGELFF. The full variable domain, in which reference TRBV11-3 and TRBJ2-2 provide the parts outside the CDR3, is EAGVVQSPRYKIIEKKQPVAFWCNPISGHNTLYWYLQNLGQGPELLIRYENEEAVDDSQLPKDRFSAERLKGVDSTLKIQPAELGDSAVYLCASSQMGSARTGELFFGEGSRLTVL.

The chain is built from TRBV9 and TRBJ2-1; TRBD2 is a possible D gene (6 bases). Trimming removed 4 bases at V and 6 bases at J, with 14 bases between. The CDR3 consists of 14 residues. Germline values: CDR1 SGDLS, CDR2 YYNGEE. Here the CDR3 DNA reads TGTGCCAGCAGCCCGAGGAGGGTGGGCAATGAGCAGTTCTTC. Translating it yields CASSPRRVGNEQFF. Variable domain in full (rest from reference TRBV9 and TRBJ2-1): DSGVTQTPKHLITATGQRVTLRCSPRSGDLSVYWYQQSLDQGLQFLIQYYNGEERAKGNILERFSAQQFPDLHSELNLSSLELGDSALYFCASSPRRVGNEQFFGPGTRLTVL.

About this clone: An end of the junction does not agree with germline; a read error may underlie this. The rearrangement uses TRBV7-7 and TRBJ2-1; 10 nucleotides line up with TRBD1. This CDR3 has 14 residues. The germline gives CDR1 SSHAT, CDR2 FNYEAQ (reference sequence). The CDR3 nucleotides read TGTGCTAGCAGCTTAGAGGGGACAGGGGATGAGCAGTTCTTC. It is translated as CASSLEGTGDEQFF.